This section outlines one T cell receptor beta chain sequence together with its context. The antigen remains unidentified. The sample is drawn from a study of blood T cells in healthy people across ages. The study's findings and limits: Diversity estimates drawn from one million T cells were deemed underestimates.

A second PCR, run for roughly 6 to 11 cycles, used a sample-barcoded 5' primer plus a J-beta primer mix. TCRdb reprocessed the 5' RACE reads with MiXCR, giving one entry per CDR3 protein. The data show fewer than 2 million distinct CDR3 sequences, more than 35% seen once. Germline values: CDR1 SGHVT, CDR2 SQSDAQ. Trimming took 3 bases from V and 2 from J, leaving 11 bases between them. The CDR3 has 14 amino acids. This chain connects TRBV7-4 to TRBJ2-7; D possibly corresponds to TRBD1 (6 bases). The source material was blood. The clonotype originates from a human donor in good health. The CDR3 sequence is CASSFGDTTYEQYF. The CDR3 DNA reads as TGTGCCAGCAGCTTTGGGGACACGACCTACGAGCAGTACTTC.